This T cell receptor beta chain was found in a study of blood T cell repertoires in COVID-19. Trimming pared 0 bases from V and 6 bases from J, leaving 15 bases between. The CDR3 totals 16 residues. From germline, CDR1 is LGHNA and CDR2 YSLEER. The method was immunoSEQ multiplex PCR; TCRdb's version includes in-frame clones alone and lacks a portion of them. The repertoire includes approximately 290,000 clones, around 81% of them detected once, and less than 20% sits in the top ten. A single count supports this clone. Sequencing input: peripheral blood. The receptor comes from a person aged 65 to 85 with COVID-19, enrolled during active disease. The chain carries TRBV4-3 and TRBJ1-3, with D hard to call. CDR3 nucleotide sequence: TGCGCCAGCAGCCAAGAAGTTAGGCAGGTTTTAAACACCATATATTTT. It translates to CASSQEVRQVLNTIYF.